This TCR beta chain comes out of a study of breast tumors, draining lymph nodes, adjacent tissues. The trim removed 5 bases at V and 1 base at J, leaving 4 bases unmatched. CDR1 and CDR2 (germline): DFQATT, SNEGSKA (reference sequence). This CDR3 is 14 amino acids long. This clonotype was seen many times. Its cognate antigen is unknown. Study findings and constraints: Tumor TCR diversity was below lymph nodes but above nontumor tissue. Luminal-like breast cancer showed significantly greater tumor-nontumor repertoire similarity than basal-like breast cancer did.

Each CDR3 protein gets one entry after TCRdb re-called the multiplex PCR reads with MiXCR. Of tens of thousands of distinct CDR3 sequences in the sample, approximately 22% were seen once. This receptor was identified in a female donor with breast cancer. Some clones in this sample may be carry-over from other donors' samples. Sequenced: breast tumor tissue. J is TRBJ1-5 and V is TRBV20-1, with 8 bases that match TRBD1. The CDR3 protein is CSALRTGSNQPQHF. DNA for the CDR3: TGCAGTGCTTTGAGGACAGGGAGCAATCAGCCCCAGCATTTT.